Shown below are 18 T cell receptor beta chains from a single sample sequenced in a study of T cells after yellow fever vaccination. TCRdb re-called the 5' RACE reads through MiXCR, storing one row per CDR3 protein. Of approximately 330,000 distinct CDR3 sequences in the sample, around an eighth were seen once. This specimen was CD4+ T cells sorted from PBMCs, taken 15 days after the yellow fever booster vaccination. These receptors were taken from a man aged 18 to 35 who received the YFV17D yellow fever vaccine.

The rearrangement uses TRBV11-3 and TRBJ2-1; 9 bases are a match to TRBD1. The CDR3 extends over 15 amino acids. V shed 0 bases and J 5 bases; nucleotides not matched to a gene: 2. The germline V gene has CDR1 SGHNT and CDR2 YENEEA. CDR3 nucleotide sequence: TGTGCCAGCAGCTTAGAGGACAGGGGCGACAATGAGCAGTTCTTC. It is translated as CASSLEDRGDNEQFF. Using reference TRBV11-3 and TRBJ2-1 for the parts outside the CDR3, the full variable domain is EAGVVQSPRYKIIEKKQPVAFWCNPISGHNTLYWYLQNLGQGPELLIRYENEEAVDDSQLPKDRFSAERLKGVDSTLKIQPAELGDSAVYLCASSLEDRGDNEQFFGPGTRLTVL.

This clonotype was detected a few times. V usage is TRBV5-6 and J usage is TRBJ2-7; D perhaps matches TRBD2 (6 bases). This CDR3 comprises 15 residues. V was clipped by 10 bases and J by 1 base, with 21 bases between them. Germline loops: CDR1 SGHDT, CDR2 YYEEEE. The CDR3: CAPTGGASLSYEQYF. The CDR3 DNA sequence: TGTGCCCCGACCGGCGGGGCGTCTCTTTCCTACGAGCAGTACTTC. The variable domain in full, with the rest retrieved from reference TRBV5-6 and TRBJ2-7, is DAGVTQSPTHLIKTRGQQVTLRCSPKSGHDTVSWYQQALGQGPQFIFQYYEEEERQRGNFPDRFSGHQFPNYSSELNVNALLLGDSALYLCAPTGGASLSYEQYFGPGTRLTVT.

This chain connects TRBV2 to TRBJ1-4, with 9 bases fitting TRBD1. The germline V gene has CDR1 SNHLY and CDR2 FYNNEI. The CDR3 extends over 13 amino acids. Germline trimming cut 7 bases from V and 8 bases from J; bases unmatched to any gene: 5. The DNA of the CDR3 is TGTGCCAGCAAAGGGACAGGGCCAGAAAAACTGTTTTTT. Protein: CASKGTGPEKLFF.

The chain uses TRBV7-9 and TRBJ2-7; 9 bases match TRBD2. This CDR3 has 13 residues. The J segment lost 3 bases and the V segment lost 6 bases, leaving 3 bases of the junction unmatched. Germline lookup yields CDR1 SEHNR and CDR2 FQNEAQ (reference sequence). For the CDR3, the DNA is TGTGCCAGCAGGAGTAGCGGGGGCTACGAGCAGTACTTC. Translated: CASRSSGGYEQYF.

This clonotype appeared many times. The CDR3 loop reads CASSDSGQPYEQYF. CDR3 bases: TGTGCCAGCAGCGACTCGGGACAGCCATACGAGCAGTACTTC. This rearrangement joins TRBV10-3 to TRBJ2-7; 7 nucleotides match TRBD1. The germline V gene has CDR1 ENHRY and CDR2 SYGVKD. This CDR3 region has 14 residues. V lost 10 bases to trimming and J lost 4 bases; unmatched junction nucleotides: 13.

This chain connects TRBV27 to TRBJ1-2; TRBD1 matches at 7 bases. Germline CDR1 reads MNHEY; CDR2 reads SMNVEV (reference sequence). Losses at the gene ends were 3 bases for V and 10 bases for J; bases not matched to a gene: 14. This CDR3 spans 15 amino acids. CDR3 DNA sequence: TGTGCCAGCAGTTTGGCAGGGACAGTGGTTATGGACTACACCTTC. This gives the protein CASSLAGTVVMDYTF.

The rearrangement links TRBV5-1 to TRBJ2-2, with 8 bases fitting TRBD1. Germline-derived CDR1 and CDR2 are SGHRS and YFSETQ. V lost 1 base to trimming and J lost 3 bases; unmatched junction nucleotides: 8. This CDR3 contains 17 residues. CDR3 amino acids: CASSLWPQQGDTGELFF. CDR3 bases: TGCGCCAGCAGCTTGTGGCCCCAACAGGGGGACACCGGGGAGCTGTTTTTT.

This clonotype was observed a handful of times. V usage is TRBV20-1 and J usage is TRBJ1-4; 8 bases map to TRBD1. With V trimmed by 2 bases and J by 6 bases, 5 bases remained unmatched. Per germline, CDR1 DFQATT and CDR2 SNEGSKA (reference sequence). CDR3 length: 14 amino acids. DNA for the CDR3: TGCAGTGCTAGATACGGACAGGGTTATGAAAAACTGTTTTTT. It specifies CSARYGQGYEKLFF.

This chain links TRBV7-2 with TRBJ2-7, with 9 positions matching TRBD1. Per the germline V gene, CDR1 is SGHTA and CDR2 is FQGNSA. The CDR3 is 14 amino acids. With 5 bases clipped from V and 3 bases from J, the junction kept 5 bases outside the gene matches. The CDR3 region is CASSHGTGYYEQYF. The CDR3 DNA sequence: TGTGCCAGCAGCCACGGGACAGGGTACTACGAGCAGTACTTC.

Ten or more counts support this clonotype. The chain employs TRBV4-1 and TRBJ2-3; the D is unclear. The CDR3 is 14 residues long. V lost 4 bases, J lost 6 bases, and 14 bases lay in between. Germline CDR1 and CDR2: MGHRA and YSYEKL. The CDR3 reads CASSPVPFWDTQYF. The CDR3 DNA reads TGCGCCAGCAGCCCCGTCCCGTTTTGGGATACGCAGTATTTT.

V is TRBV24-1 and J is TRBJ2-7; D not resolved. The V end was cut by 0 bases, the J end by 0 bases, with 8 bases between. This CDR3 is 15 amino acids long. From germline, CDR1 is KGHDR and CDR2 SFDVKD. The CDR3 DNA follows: TGTGCCACCAGTGATTTGCGGATCAGCTCCTACGAGCAGTACTTC. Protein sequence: CATSDLRISSYEQYF.

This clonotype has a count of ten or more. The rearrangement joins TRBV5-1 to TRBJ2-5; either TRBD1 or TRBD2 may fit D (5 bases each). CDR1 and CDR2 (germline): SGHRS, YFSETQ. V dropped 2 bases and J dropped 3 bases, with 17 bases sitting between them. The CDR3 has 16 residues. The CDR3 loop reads CASSFIPGDGEETQYF. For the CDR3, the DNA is TGCGCCAGCAGCTTCATTCCCGGGGACGGGGAAGAGACCCAGTACTTC.

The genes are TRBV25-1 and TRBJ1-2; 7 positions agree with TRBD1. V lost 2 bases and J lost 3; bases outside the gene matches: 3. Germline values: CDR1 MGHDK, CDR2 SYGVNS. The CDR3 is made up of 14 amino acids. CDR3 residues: CASSEIRGDYGYTF. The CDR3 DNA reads TGTGCCAGCAGTGAAATCAGGGGGGACTATGGCTACACCTTC.

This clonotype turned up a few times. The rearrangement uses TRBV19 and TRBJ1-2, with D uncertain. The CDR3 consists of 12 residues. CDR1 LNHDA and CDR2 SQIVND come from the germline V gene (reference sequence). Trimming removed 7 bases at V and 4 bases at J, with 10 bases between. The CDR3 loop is CASTPSTYGYTF. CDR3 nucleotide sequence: TGTGCCAGTACCCCAAGTACCTATGGCTACACCTTC.

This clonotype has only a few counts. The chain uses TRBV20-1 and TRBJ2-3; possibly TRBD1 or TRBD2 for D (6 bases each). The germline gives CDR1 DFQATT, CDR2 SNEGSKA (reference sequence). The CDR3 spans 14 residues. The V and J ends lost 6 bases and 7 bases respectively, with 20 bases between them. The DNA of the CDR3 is TGCAGTGCCCCGGTCCCGGGGGCCCCAAATACGCAGTATTTT. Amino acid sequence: CSAPVPGAPNTQYF.

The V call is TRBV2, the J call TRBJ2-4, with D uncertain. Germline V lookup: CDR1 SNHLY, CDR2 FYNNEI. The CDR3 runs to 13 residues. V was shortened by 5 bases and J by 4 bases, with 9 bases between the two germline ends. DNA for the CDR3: TGTGCCAGCAGTCAGGACGGTAAAAACATTCAGTACTTC. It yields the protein CASSQDGKNIQYF.

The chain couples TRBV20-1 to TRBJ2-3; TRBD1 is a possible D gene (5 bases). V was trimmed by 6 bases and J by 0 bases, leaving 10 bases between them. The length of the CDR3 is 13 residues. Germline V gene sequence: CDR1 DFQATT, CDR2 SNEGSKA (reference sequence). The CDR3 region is CSAKQASTDTQYF. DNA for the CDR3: TGCAGTGCAAAACAGGCTAGCACAGATACGCAGTATTTT.

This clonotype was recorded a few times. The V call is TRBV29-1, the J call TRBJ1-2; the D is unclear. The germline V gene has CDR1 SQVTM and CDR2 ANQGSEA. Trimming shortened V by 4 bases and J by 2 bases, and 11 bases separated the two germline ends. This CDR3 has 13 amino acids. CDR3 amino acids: CSVVRADNYGYTF. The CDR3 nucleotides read TGCAGCGTTGTTCGGGCAGACAACTATGGCTACACCTTC.